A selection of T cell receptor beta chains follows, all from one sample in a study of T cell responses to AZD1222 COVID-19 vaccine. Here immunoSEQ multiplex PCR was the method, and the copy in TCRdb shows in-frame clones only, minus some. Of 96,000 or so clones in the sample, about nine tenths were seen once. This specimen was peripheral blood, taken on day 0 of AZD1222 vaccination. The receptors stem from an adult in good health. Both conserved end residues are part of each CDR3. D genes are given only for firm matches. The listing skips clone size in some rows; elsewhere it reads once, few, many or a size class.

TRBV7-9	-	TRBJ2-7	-	CASSLLATGSYEQYF	TGTGCCAGCAGCTTACTAGCGACGGGCTCCTACGAGCAGTACTTC
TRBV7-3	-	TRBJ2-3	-	CASSLTGGTDTQYF	TGTGCCAGCAGCTTAACCGGGGGAACAGATACGCAGTATTTT
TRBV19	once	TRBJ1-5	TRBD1	CASSIGRGQGTYYSNQPQHF	TGTGCCAGCAGTATCGGTAGGGGACAGGGGACCTATTATAGCAATCAGCCCCAGCATTTT
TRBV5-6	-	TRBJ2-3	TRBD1	CASSRGQGPTDTQYF	TGTGCCAGCAGCCGGGGACAGGGGCCTACAGATACGCAGTATTTT
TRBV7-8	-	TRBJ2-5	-	CASSLEYQETQYF	TGTGCCAGCAGCTTGGAGTACCAAGAGACCCAGTACTTC
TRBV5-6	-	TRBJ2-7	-	CASSSSYEQYF	TGTGCCAGCAGCTCCTCCTACGAGCAGTACTTC
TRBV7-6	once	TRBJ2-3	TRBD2	CASSWTGTRTDTQYF	TGTGCCAGCAGCTGGACCGGGACTAGAACAGATACGCAGTATTTT
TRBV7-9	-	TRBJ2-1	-	CASSSDPAYNEQFF	TGTGCCAGCAGCTCCGATCCAGCCTACAATGAGCAGTTCTTC
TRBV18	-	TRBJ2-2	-	CASSPLAEDTGELFF	TGTGCCAGCTCACCACTAGCGGAGGACACCGGGGAGCTGTTTTTT
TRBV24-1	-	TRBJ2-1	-	CATSDPLGDEQFF	TGTGCCACCAGTGATCCATTAGGGGATGAGCAGTTCTTC
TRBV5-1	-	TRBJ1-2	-	CASSLGVGYTF	TGCGCCAGCAGCTTGGGGGTGGGCTACACCTTC
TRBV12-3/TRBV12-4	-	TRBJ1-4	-	CASRVREKLFF	TGTGCCAGCAGGGTTCGGGAAAAACTGTTTTTT
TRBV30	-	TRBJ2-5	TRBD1	CARTRRGRGETQYF	TGTGCCCGCACTCGCAGGGGGCGGGGAGAGACCCAGTACTTC
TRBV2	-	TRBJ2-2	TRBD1	CASSVLGQLNTGELFF	TGTGCCAGCAGTGTTTTGGGACAGTTAAACACCGGGGAGCTGTTTTTT
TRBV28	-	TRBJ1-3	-	CATSASISGNTIYF	TGTGCCACGTCGGCCAGCATCTCTGGAAACACCATATATTTT
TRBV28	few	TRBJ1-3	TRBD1	CASEGRDRGLSGNTIYF	TGTGCCAGCGAAGGTCGGGACAGGGGGCTCTCTGGAAACACCATATATTTT
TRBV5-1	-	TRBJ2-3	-	CASSLAWADTQYF	TGCGCCAGCAGCTTGGCCTGGGCAGATACGCAGTATTTT
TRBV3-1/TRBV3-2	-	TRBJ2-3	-	CASSQGWGTDTQYF	TGTGCCAGCAGCCAAGGGTGGGGCACAGATACGCAGTATTTT
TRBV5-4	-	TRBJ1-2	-	CASSLDGDYGYTF	TGTGCCAGCAGCTTGGACGGGGACTATGGCTACACCTTC
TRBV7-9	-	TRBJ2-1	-	CASRLGSLHNEQFF	TGTGCCAGCAGATTGGGATCTCTCCACAATGAGCAGTTCTTC
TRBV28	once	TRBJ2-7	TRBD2	CASSPGVAGPYEQYF	TGTGCCAGCAGCCCCGGGGTAGCGGGACCCTACGAGCAGTACTTC
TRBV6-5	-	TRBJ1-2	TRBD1	CASSTGTGVGYTF	TGTGCCAGCAGTACCGGGACAGGGGTCGGCTACACCTTC
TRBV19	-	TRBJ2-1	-	CASSKTGILTKEQFF	TGTGCCAGTAGTAAAACAGGTATATTAACCAAGGAGCAGTTCTTC
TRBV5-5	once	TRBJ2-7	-	CARSLGGMDRVAYEQYF	TGTGCCCGCAGCTTGGGGGGGATGGACAGGGTAGCCTACGAGCAGTACTTC
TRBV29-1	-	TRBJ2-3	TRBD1	CSVRDRVSTDTQYF	TGCAGCGTGCGGGACAGGGTGAGCACAGATACGCAGTATTTT
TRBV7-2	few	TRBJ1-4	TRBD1	CASSSDRGRRYEKLFF	TGTGCCAGCAGCTCCGACAGGGGGCGCAGATATGAAAAACTGTTTTTT
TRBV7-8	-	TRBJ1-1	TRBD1	CASSLGQGGNTEAFF	TGTGCCAGCAGCCTGGGACAGGGGGGGAACACTGAAGCTTTCTTT
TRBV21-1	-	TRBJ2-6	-	CASTPKGAAGANVLTF	TGTGCCAGCACCCCGAAGGGGGCGGCTGGGGCCAACGTCCTGACTTTC
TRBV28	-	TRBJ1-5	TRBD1	CASSPGDSHQPQHF	TGTGCCAGCAGCCCTGGGGACAGCCATCAGCCCCAGCATTTT
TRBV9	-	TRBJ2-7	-	CASSVAYLPREQYF	TGTGCCAGCAGCGTAGCGTACCTACCCCGGGAGCAGTACTTC
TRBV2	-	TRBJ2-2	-	CASSDRVWTGELFF	TGTGCCAGCAGTGACAGGGTTTGGACCGGGGAGCTGTTTTTT
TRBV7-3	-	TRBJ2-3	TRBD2	CASSTTGTSGTDTQYF	TGTGCCAGCAGCACGACCGGGACTAGCGGCACAGATACGCAGTATTTT
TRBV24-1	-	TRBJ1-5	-	CATSEALSNQPQHF	TGTGCCACCAGTGAGGCACTTAGCAATCAGCCCCAGCATTTT
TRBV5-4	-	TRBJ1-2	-	CASRAWMGDYGYTF	TGTGCCAGCCGAGCTTGGATGGGGGACTATGGCTACACCTTC
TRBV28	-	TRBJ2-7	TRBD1	CASSLGTGKYF	TGTGCCAGCAGTCTAGGGACAGGCAAGTACTTC
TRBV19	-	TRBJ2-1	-	CASSIVGAGEGDEQFF	TGTGCCAGTAGTATAGTCGGCGCGGGAGAGGGGGATGAGCAGTTCTTC
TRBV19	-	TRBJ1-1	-	CASSEGRFYTEAFF	TGTGCCAGTAGTGAAGGACGGTTTTACACTGAAGCTTTCTTT
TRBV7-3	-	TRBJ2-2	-	CASRTNTGELFF	TGTGCCAGCAGAACGAACACCGGGGAGCTGTTTTTT
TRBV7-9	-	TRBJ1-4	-	CASSRGGEKLFF	TGTGCCAGCAGCCGCGGGGGTGAAAAACTGTTTTTT
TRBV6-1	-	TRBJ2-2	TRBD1	CASREQGSGRTGELFF	TGTGCCAGCAGGGAACAGGGGTCGGGGCGCACCGGGGAGCTGTTTTTT
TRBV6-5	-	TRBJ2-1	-	CASSYSRLAEQFF	TGTGCCAGCAGTTACTCGCGGCTAGCGGAGCAGTTCTTC
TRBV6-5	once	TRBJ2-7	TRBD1	CASELTGGADEQYF	TGTGCCAGCGAGCTGACAGGGGGCGCGGACGAGCAGTACTTC
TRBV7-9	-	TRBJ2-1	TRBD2	CASTLSAGPGREDHNEQFF	TGTGCCAGCACCCTATCGGCCGGGCCTGGGCGGGAGGACCACAATGAGCAGTTCTTC
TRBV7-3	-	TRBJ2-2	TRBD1	CASSITGDGELFF	TGTGCCAGCAGCATAACAGGGGATGGGGAGCTGTTTTTT
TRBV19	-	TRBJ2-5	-	CASRGKDRHQETQYF	TGTGCCAGTAGAGGGAAGGACAGACACCAAGAGACCCAGTACTTC
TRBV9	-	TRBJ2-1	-	CASSVGSSYNEQFF	TGTGCCAGCAGCGTAGGCTCCTCCTACAATGAGCAGTTCTTC
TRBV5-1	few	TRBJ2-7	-	CASKGNTDEQYF	TGCGCCAGCAAGGGTAACACGGACGAGCAGTACTTC
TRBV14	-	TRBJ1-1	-	CASSQDLKRFMNTEAFF	TGTGCCAGCAGCCAAGATTTGAAAAGGTTTATGAACACTGAAGCTTTCTTT